This T cell receptor beta chain is from a study of molecular identifiers for immune sequencing clone quantification. Via MiXCR, TCRdb re-called the PCR reads, giving one row per CDR3 protein. The sample has about 100,000 distinct CDR3 sequences, over 30% seen once. CDR3 size: 15 residues. Per germline, CDR1 PRHDT and CDR2 FYEKMQ (reference sequence). V was clipped by 4 bases and J by 1 base, with 10 bases between them. This clonotype was found a few times. Input material: naive CD8+ T cells from blood, with Jurkat cell RNA spiked in. Subset given: FACS-sorted CD8+CD4-CCR7+CD45RA+ naive T cells. This chain joins TRBV13 and TRBJ2-2; the D gene could be TRBD1 or TRBD2 (5 bases each). This TCR came from a human donor in good health. Some libraries in this study had Jurkat cell RNA spiked in. The CDR3 loop is CASSSGTGNTGELFF. CDR3 coding DNA: TGTGCCAGCAGCTCAGGGACGGGGAACACCGGGGAGCTGTTTTTT. The complete variable domain, with remaining parts taken from reference TRBV13 and TRBJ2-2, reads AAGVIQSPRHLIKEKRETATLKCYPIPRHDTVYWYQQGPGQDPQFLISFYEKMQSDKGSIPDRFSAQQFSDYHSELNMSSLELGDSALYFCASSSGTGNTGELFFGEGSRLTVL.